Below, one T cell receptor beta chain is given with its context. This sample stems from a study of blood T cells in healthy people across ages. This CDR3 spans 12 amino acids. The use of a sample-barcoded 5' primer and a J-beta primer mix characterized a second PCR of 7 to 11 cycles. Via MiXCR, TCRdb re-called the 5' RACE reads, giving one row per CDR3 protein. Here the sample spans 1.4 million to 1.5 million distinct CDR3 sequences, around 39% being singletons. This sequence joins TRBV12-3 or TRBV12-4 and TRBJ2-4; D is ambiguous. The tail of the sequence fits TRBJ2-7 better, so the J call may be wrong. Sequencing input: blood. The receptor's source is a woman aged 18-35 years in good health. This CDR3 reads CASSRSRYEQYF. As DNA, the CDR3 is TGTGCCAGCAGTCGAAGTAGGTACGAGCAGTACTTC.